The 30 T cell receptor beta chains reported below all come from one sample, sequenced in a study of PD-L1 blockade in urothelial cancer. Using immunoSEQ multiplex PCR, the repertoire was profiled, and TCRdb retains in-frame clones only, with some absent. The table lists approximately 50,000 clones, 75% to 90% of them singletons. The time point was: pretreatment peripheral blood. The material was PBMCs, obtained around atezolizumab (anti-PD-L1) treatment. All receptors come from a man aged 50-60 years with urothelial cancer.

The chain recombines TRBV7-2 with TRBJ2-1; 8 positions agree with TRBD2. Trimming cost V 2 bases and J 3 bases; bases outside gene matches: 3. The CDR3 extends over 15 amino acids. Germline V gene sequence: CDR1 SGHTA, CDR2 FQGNSA. The CDR3 loop reads CASSLRRGDYNEQFF. The CDR3 DNA reads as TGTGCCAGCAGCTTAAGGCGGGGGGACTACAATGAGCAGTTCTTC.

This chain links TRBV27 with TRBJ2-1, with D perhaps matching TRBD1 (6 bases). The CDR3 runs to 15 residues. V lost 5 bases and J 0 bases, leaving 11 bases between the germline ends. Per germline, CDR1 MNHEY and CDR2 SMNVEV (reference sequence). The CDR3 reads CASSPDRSSYNEQFF. The CDR3 DNA reads TGTGCCAGCAGTCCCGACAGGAGCTCCTACAATGAGCAGTTCTTC.

The V gene is TRBV6-5, the J gene TRBJ1-2, with 9 bases aligning to TRBD1. The length of the CDR3 is 14 residues. Trimming removed 5 bases from V and 4 bases from J; junction bases left unmatched: 5. Germline V CDR1 and CDR2: MNHEY, SVGAGI. The CDR3 bases are TGTGCCAGCAGTACCCCGGACAGGGGCTATGGCTACACCTTC. Its translation: CASSTPDRGYGYTF.

This chain joins TRBV5-1 and TRBJ2-5, with 7 bases lining up with TRBD2. Trimming at V came to 5 bases and at J to 4 bases, leaving 8 bases not matched to a gene. Germline lookup yields CDR1 SGHRS and CDR2 YFSETQ. The CDR3 loop spans 14 amino acids. CDR3 residues: CASRRRLAPETQYF. The CDR3 DNA sequence: TGCGCCAGCAGACGCCGACTAGCCCCAGAGACCCAGTACTTC.

The chain has TRBV4-1 and TRBJ2-3; 8 nucleotides line up with TRBD1. The CDR3 covers 15 residues. Per the germline V gene, CDR1 is MGHRA and CDR2 is YSYEKL. V lost 4 bases, J lost 1 base, and 4 bases stayed unmatched. CDR3 coding DNA: TGCGCCAGCAGCCTACGACAGGGGCGCACAGATACGCAGTATTTT. This translates into CASSLRQGRTDTQYF.

This clone has just one count. V and J are TRBV7-9 and TRBJ2-7, with D possibly being TRBD1 (5 bases). V dropped 4 bases and J dropped 2 bases, with 15 bases sitting between them. Germline V gene lookup returns CDR1 SEHNR and CDR2 FQNEAQ (reference sequence). The CDR3 is 15 residues long. The CDR3 here is CASSSSVGPTYEQYF. Written as DNA, the CDR3 is TGTGCCAGCAGCTCCTCAGTGGGGCCAACCTACGAGCAGTACTTC.

The table lists this clone with a count of one. This chain uses TRBV20-1 with TRBJ2-7; TRBD2 is a possible D gene (5 bases). This CDR3 has 11 residues. Between the trimmed V and J ends, which lost 3 bases and 4 bases, there was a span of 7 bases. CDR1 and CDR2 from the germline V gene are DFQATT and SNEGSKA (reference sequence). The CDR3 DNA sequence: TGCAGTGCTAGCGAGCGGTACGAGCAGTACTTC. Translation: CSASERYEQYF.

This chain links TRBV10-3 with TRBJ2-7, with a possible D match to TRBD1 (5 bases). This CDR3 has 14 amino acids. The germline CDR1 and CDR2 sequences are ENHRY and SYGVKD. V dropped 5 bases and J dropped 2 bases, with 13 bases sitting between them. The CDR3 is CAISSGAQTYEQYF. In nucleotides, the CDR3 is TGTGCCATCAGTTCTGGGGCCCAAACCTACGAGCAGTACTTC.

This clone was observed a single time. This chain uses TRBV5-4 with TRBJ2-4; TRBD1 matches 9 bases. The CDR3 length is 18 residues. Germline V gene data show CDR1 as SGHNT and CDR2 as YYREEE (reference sequence). The V segment lost 2 bases and the J segment 0 bases; nucleotides outside the gene matches: 9. CDR3 residues: CASSFLMTGGLAKNIQYF. The DNA for the CDR3 is TGTGCCAGCAGCTTCCTAATGACAGGGGGACTAGCCAAAAACATTCAGTACTTC.

This clone was recorded once. V and J are TRBV9 and TRBJ2-3; perhaps TRBD2 as D (7 bases). The CDR3 length is 16 residues. Germline V gene lookup returns CDR1 SGDLS and CDR2 YYNGEE. Trimming left V 3 bases short and J 2 bases short, with 16 bases between. For the CDR3, the DNA is TGTGCCAGCAGCGGAGGGGGGGCCCTGCCCACAGATACGCAGTATTTT. This codes for CASSGGGALPTDTQYF.

Only a few counts were recorded for this clone. The V and J genes are TRBV10-1 and TRBJ1-6, with 8 bases identical to TRBD1. This CDR3 region has 14 residues. Unmatched junction bases numbered 5, after V lost 6 bases and J lost 7 bases. CDR1 and CDR2 (germline): WNHNN, SYGVQD (reference sequence). The CDR3 here is CASRDDRGNSPLHF. The DNA for the CDR3 is TGCGCCAGCAGAGACGACAGGGGCAATTCACCCCTCCACTTT.

The sample holds a few counts of this clone. V is TRBV10-3 and J is TRBJ2-3; the match to TRBD2 covers 12 bases. Germline V gives CDR1 ENHRY, CDR2 SYGVKD. With 3 bases clipped from V and 0 bases from J, the junction kept 1 base outside the gene matches. The CDR3 runs to 16 residues. The CDR3 loop reads CAISDGTSGSTDTQYF. In nucleotides, the CDR3 is TGTGCCATCAGTGACGGGACTAGCGGGAGCACAGATACGCAGTATTTT.

The chain has TRBV13 and TRBJ2-3; D ambiguous. The CDR3 runs to 15 residues. Trimming cost V 3 bases and J 0 bases, with 10 bases left between them. Germline-derived CDR1 and CDR2 are PRHDT and FYEKMQ (reference sequence). In DNA, the CDR3 is TGTGCCAGCAGCTTGTCACAAATTAGCACAGATACGCAGTATTTT. This gives the protein CASSLSQISTDTQYF.

This clone occurred once. The chain combines TRBV6-4 with TRBJ2-3; maybe TRBD1 (6 bases). The V end lost 3 bases, the J end lost 7 bases, and 11 bases lay between the germline ends. Per the germline V gene, CDR1 is MRHNA and CDR2 is SNTAGT. The CDR3 is made up of 13 amino acids. For the CDR3, the DNA is TGTGCCAGCAGTGATAGGGGGACAAATACGCAGTATTTT. Protein sequence: CASSDRGTNTQYF.

Comment on this clone: One junction end disagrees with the germline gene, perhaps due to a read error. The chain is built from TRBV7-7 and TRBJ2-3; D is possibly TRBD2 (7 bases). The CDR3 is 15 residues long. Per the germline V gene, CDR1 is SSHAT and CDR2 is FNYEAQ (reference sequence). CDR3 nucleotide sequence: TGTGCTAGCAGTCGTGGGGGGGCTAGCACAGATACGCAGTATTTT. Translated, it gives CASSRGGASTDTQYF.

This chain joins TRBV5-1 and TRBJ2-1, with 14 nucleotides matching TRBD2. The length of the CDR3 is 15 residues. Germline CDR1 SGHRS, CDR2 YFSETQ. Germline trimming cut 2 bases from V and 9 bases from J; bases unmatched to any gene: 4. The CDR3 sequence is CASSLGTSGGGEQFF. The CDR3 region has the DNA TGCGCCAGCAGCTTAGGGACTAGCGGGGGCGGTGAGCAGTTCTTC. Full variable domain (remainder filled in from reference TRBV5-1 and TRBJ2-1): KAGVTQTPRYLIKTRGQQVTLSCSPISGHRSVSWYQQTPGQGLQFLFEYFSETQRNKGNFPGRFSGRQFSNSRSEMNVSTLELGDSALYLCASSLGTSGGGEQFFGPGTRLTVL.

This clone was counted once. This chain links TRBV6-5 with TRBJ2-7, with 7 bases aligning to TRBD1. Germline lookup yields CDR1 MNHEY and CDR2 SVGAGI. This CDR3 is 14 amino acids long. After removal of 5 bases from V and 3 bases from J, the junction contained 7 bases not matched to a gene. The CDR3 nucleotides read TGTGCCAGCAGTCACGACAGGGACCACTACGAGCAGTACTTC. Residues: CASSHDRDHYEQYF.

The chain employs TRBV9 and TRBJ2-1, with D possibly TRBD2 on 5 matching bases. There are 13 residues in the CDR3. The germline gives CDR1 SGDLS, CDR2 YYNGEE. Deletions cut 5 bases from V and 10 bases from J, with 16 bases between. The CDR3 region has the DNA TGTGCCAGCAGTCGCGGACTGACGGAAGAGCAGTTCTTC. As protein: CASSRGLTEEQFF.

The CDR3 protein is CASSYRRNEQYF. As DNA, the CDR3 is TGTGCCAGCAGTTACAGGAGAAACGAGCAGTACTTC. This rearrangement joins TRBV6-6 to TRBJ2-7; D call uncertain. Trimming removed 2 bases from V and 5 bases from J, with 7 bases in between. Germline values: CDR1 MNHNY, CDR2 SVGAGI (reference sequence). The CDR3 sequence is 12 residues long.

The V call is TRBV9, the J call TRBJ1-1; TRBD1 aligns across 7 bases. V was pared by 3 bases and J by 2 bases, with 7 bases of the junction left unmatched. This CDR3 is built from 15 residues. Germline V gene sequence: CDR1 SGDLS, CDR2 YYNGEE. In nucleotides, the CDR3 is TGTGCCAGCAGCGGCGGGACAGTTATTAACACTGAAGCTTTCTTT. Translating it yields CASSGGTVINTEAFF.

This clone has a handful of counts. The chain links TRBV28 to TRBJ2-7, with unresolved D. The CDR3 is 11 amino acids. Trimming stripped 4 bases from V and 6 bases from J, with 7 bases between. The V gene's germline CDR1 is MDHEN and CDR2 SYDVKM. The CDR3 spells CASSSPSEQYF. The DNA for the CDR3 is TGTGCCAGCAGTTCCCCTTCCGAGCAGTACTTC.

The V gene is TRBV30, the J gene TRBJ2-7; the D gene is possibly TRBD1 (6 bases). This CDR3 spans 13 amino acids. Germline CDR1 GTSNPN, CDR2 SVGIG (reference sequence). The ends were cut back, 4 bases at V and 4 bases at J, with 14 bases in the middle. This CDR3 reads CAWTGHRTYEQYF. In DNA form, the CDR3 reads TGTGCCTGGACGGGACATCGGACATACGAGCAGTACTTC.

The chain employs TRBV10-1 and TRBJ1-5; 9 bases agree with TRBD1. The germline V gene encodes CDR1 WNHNN and CDR2 SYGVQD (reference sequence). The CDR3 runs to 15 residues. V lost 1 base, J lost 4 bases, and 2 bases stayed unmatched. The CDR3 DNA reads TGCGCCAGCAGTGAGTACGGGACAGGGAATCAGCCCCAGCATTTT. Encoded protein: CASSEYGTGNQPQHF.

This clone showed up just a few times. This chain connects TRBV2 to TRBJ1-2; 7 bases are a match to TRBD1. The CDR3 loop spans 14 amino acids. Per germline, CDR1 SNHLY and CDR2 FYNNEI. V was pared by 6 bases and J by 1 base, with 5 bases of the junction left unmatched. In DNA form, the CDR3 reads TGTGCCAGCAGCGCGGGACAGTATAACTATGGCTACACCTTC. Protein sequence: CASSAGQYNYGYTF. The full variable domain, completed using reference TRBV2 and TRBJ1-2, is EPEVTQTPSHQVTQMGQEVILRCVPISNHLYFYWYRQILGQKVEFLVSFYNNEISEKSEIFDDQFSVERPDGSNFTLKIRSTKLEDSAMYFCASSAGQYNYGYTFGSGTRLTVV.

The chain combines TRBV5-6 with TRBJ1-5, with D unclear. V was pared by 2 bases and J by 3 bases, with 9 bases between. This CDR3 is 14 amino acids long. Germline assignment: CDR1 SGHDT and CDR2 YYEEEE. CDR3 bases: TGTGCCAGCAGCTTCGGCGGAGACAATCAGCCCCAGCATTTT. Translating gives CASSFGGDNQPQHF.

This clone was seen a few times. The chain recombines TRBV27 with TRBJ1-2, with 9 bases aligning to TRBD1. CDR3 length: 15 amino acids. Germline V gene lookup returns CDR1 MNHEY and CDR2 SMNVEV (reference sequence). Trimming took 5 bases from V and 7 from J; bases not matched to a gene: 11. In nucleotides, the CDR3 is TGTGCCAGCAGTCCCGGGACAGGGAGGTTGTTTGGCTACACCTTC. Protein: CASSPGTGRLFGYTF.

The gene calls are TRBV7-9 and TRBJ2-1; 7 nucleotides match TRBD2. The CDR3 covers 13 residues. Germline V CDR1 and CDR2: SEHNR, FQNEAQ (reference sequence). The junction had 7 bases not matched to a gene; V was cut back by 2 bases and J by 12 bases. The CDR3 nucleotides read TGTGCCAGCAGCTTATCAGGACTAGTGGTGCAGTTCTTC. This codes for CASSLSGLVVQFF.

The chain recombines TRBV14 with TRBJ2-1; no reliable D call. The CDR3 has 17 residues. Trimming took 1 base from V and 6 from J, leaving 19 bases between them. CDR1 is SGHDN, CDR2 FVKESK, per germline. The CDR3 sequence: CASSQAYQNPRLNEQFF. In nucleotides, the CDR3 is TGTGCCAGCAGCCAAGCTTACCAGAACCCCAGGCTCAATGAGCAGTTCTTC.

The chain combines TRBV5-1 with TRBJ2-2, with 7 nucleotides matching TRBD1. The CDR3 covers 15 residues. The V and J ends lost 1 base and 4 bases, in that order; junction bases with no gene match: 4. Germline CDR1 and CDR2: SGHRS and YFSETQ. The CDR3, as DNA: TGCGCCAGCAGCTTGTCGCCAGGGGGCACCGGGGAGCTGTTTTTT. Residues: CASSLSPGGTGELFF.

The gene calls are TRBV5-1 and TRBJ1-2, with TRBD1 identical over 7 bases. The germline gives CDR1 SGHRS, CDR2 YFSETQ. The CDR3 length is 14 residues. J lost 3 bases, V lost 0 bases, and 2 bases had no gene match. The CDR3 DNA reads TGCGCCAGCAGCTTGGTGACAGGGTACTATGGCTACACCTTC. Encoded protein: CASSLVTGYYGYTF.